This TCR beta chain is from a study of human T cells and chemical hapten exposure. Across the whole study: Slight differences in pooled library volume were the main source of varying TCR yields across samples.

Described time point: healthy volunteer bleed at 2 weeks. It was from unfractionated whole blood that total RNA was extracted. This clonotype showed up many times. Each cDNA molecule in the library carried unique molecular identifiers. TCRdb itself ran the RACE reads through MiXCR, one entry per CDR3 protein. The table includes some 93,000 distinct CDR3 sequences, about 8.6% detected once. This CDR3 comprises 16 residues. Looked up from germline, CDR1 is DFQATT and CDR2 is SNEGSKA (reference sequence). J lost 5 bases, V lost 1 base, and 10 bases had no gene match. The TCR originated in a female donor in good health. Some clones in this sample may be carry-over from other donors' samples. V is TRBV20-1 and J is TRBJ2-1, with TRBD2 matching 8 bases. The sequenced material came from whole blood. The CDR3 spells CSARGTGLVRNNEQFF. The CDR3 DNA sequence: TGCAGTGCTAGAGGGACGGGACTAGTGCGGAACAATGAGCAGTTCTTC.